This TCR beta chain originates from a study of identical twins listed by TCRdb under 2016. At the level of the whole study: To test whether fetal clonotypes persist, this study deep-sequenced TCR alpha and beta repertoires from monozygotic twins, from unrelated adults of various ages, and from cord blood. Replicate twin experiments were performed at different times using different library preparation protocols to rule out contamination. General study outcomes and caveats: Because the same donors could not be followed over many years, conclusions were based on cross-sectional statistical analysis. Zero-insertion analyses could be partly confounded by invariant T cells such as MAIT and iNKT, although diverse VJ usage argued against such confounding for most clonotypes. The excess sharing between twins in beta out-of-frame sequences was weaker because fewer shared sequences reduced the signal-to-noise ratio. Out-of-frame TCR alpha sequences shared between twins showed an excess of low generation-probability sequences compared with coincidental sharing between unrelated individuals. Abundant cord blood beta clonotypes carried fewer insertions; young adult naive repertoires showed a weaker similar trend, while memory repertoires showed none. In monozygotic twins, out-of-frame TCR alpha sharing was systematically underestimated by recombination models, although the models agreed with sharing between unrelated individuals.

The library was made by 5' RACE. The sequencer listed for this sample is Illumina HiSeq 2000. A universal primer binding site was introduced by template switching, and a unique molecular identifier was present in the final cDNA, enabling accurate counting of TCR cDNA molecules. Specific primers in the conserved constant-segment region were used to synthesize first-strand cDNA for TCR alpha and beta chains. To control for contamination, every cDNA library carried two barcodes: a SMART-Mk sample barcode plus Illumina barcodes. TruSeq adapter sequences, together with Illumina sample barcodes, were added in two successive PCR steps. The TCR alpha and beta cDNA libraries were sequenced on the Illumina HiSeq platform using custom primers. As for the original processing: MiGEC processed the raw reads to extract unique molecular identifiers, while MiXCR was used to determine the CDR3 positions. Recombination models were inferred per individual with the repgenHMM and IGoR tools using an EM algorithm. The tcR package in R was used for shared clonotype analysis, with sharing normalized by the product of cloneset sizes. Out-of-frame nonproductive sequences were analyzed to study raw recombination free of thymic and clonal selection effects. The public reads were run again by TCRdb, first through fastp at Q25 and then through MiXCR, and only productive beta chains were kept. Merged by CDR3 protein, the rows form single entries marked with the most common genes and DNA. The V and J calls follow TCRdb's processing rather than the paper's. This sample has 600,000 to 800,000 distinct CDR3 sequences in its table, and 21% of those were observed once. The top ten hold roughly 4.3% of the sample.

All donors were healthy Caucasians. Three pairs of female monozygotic twins, all aged roughly 18 to 29 years, made up the twin cohort. RNA for TCR libraries was isolated from peripheral blood mononuclear cells. V ends up 2 bases short and J 4 bases short, with an unmatched junction base count of 2. Spanning cysteine to phenylalanine, the CDR3 consists of 14 amino acids. Just the 42-base CDR3 DNA is kept, in frame starting at base 1. Taken from the germline V gene, the CDR1 and CDR2 loops are SGHRS and YFSETQ. This clonotype occurred a few times. Its antigen is unknown. Base qualities are not provided; no much larger clone lies one nucleotide away. The data were also submitted as part of a second study, on T cells expressing NK-cell markers. Per the second study: Seven to nine donors provided sorted CD3+CD56+NKG2C+, CD3+CD56+NKG2C- and CD3+CD56-NKG2C+ T-cell subsets, whose TCR beta-chain repertoires were profiled. Among the eight sequenced donors, only one was HCMV-seronegative, while the other seven were HCMV-seropositive. To restrict sorting to alphabetaTCR-expressing T cells, an anti-gammadeltaTCR antibody was added in several experiments. For six donors, the dominant CD3+CD56+NKG2C+ clonotypes were among the top 10 CD8+ clonotypes and accounted for 1.0-7.0% of CD8+ T cells. Those dominant clonotypes were again the most abundant among CD3+CD56-NKG2C+ cells in several donors, at about 28.3-60.1%. It remained unclear whether the expanded NKG2C-expressing T cell clones were specific for HCMV antigens. The study sequenced eight donors, all healthy volunteers chosen at random: three men and five women. HCMV serostatus was determined by detecting HCMV-specific IgG in serum with a commercial ELISA kit. Bulk peripheral blood T-cell repertoires were additionally sequenced from unsorted PBMC for 5 or 6 donors. MIGEC was used to demultiplex reads and group the reads by UMI, and MiTCR was used to assemble and quantify clonotypes. To exclude erroneous sequences, any TCR cDNA sequence not supported by at least two reads was discarded. Downstream repertoire analysis used the tcR package, and clonotypes were matched across fractions by CDR3 nucleotide sequence plus V segment. VDJmatch was used to annotate antigen specificity against VDJdb, with one amino acid substitution in CDR3 permitted.

The V and J segments used are TRBV5-1 and TRBJ2-3; 9 bases in between match TRBD1. The origin of this receptor is a young woman in good health. Input material: PBMCs. The nucleotide sequence is given as TGCGCCAGCAGCTTAACAGGGGGCGCAGATACGCAGTATTTT. The resulting protein is CASSLTGGADTQYF.